The clone carrying this TCR beta chain was observed a handful of times. Antigen unknown. Caucasian, healthy and from Russia, the donors were aged between about 6 and 90. This sample stems from a study of blood T cells in healthy people across ages. Study background: When template switching was applied, about one barcoded beta molecule was captured per two T cells.

Germline V gene lookup returns CDR1 SGDLS and CDR2 YYNGEE. Germline trimming cut 3 bases from V and 4 bases from J; bases unmatched to any gene: 5. The CDR3 runs 14 residues. Study conclusions and caveats: Since the PBMCs were unsorted, naive and antigen-experienced cells could not be conclusively compared.

Through a sample-barcoded 5' primer and a J-beta primer mix, a second PCR was run for about 7 to 12 cycles. The study obtained at least 2.5 million CDR3-containing paired-end reads from every sample. TCRdb reprocessed the 5' RACE reads via MiXCR and lists one record per CDR3 protein. Of about 1.1 million distinct CDR3 sequences listed, roughly two fifths are singletons. The V and J genes are TRBV9 and TRBJ2-3; TRBD2 aligns across 7 bases. This TCR was sampled from a young man in good health. The sample consisted of blood. As DNA, the CDR3 is TGTGCCAGCAGCGGTCGACTAGCTGCAGATACGCAGTATTTT. It yields the protein CASSGRLAADTQYF.